The rows below give T cell receptor beta chains drawn from one sample of a study of cytomegalovirus exposure and HLA in healthy donors. Here immunoSEQ multiplex PCR was the method, and the copy in TCRdb shows in-frame clones only, minus some. The sample yields some 120,000 clones, about 86% seen once. Sequencing was performed on PBMCs. The receptors were gathered from a woman under 40 in good health and CMV-seronegative. Both conserved end residues are part of each CDR3. D genes are given only for firm matches. Size is stated for part of the rows, as once, few or many counts, or as a class when the clone is expanded.

abundance	len	v_gene	j_gene	d_gene	CDR3nt	CDR3aa
NA	13	TRBV5-6	TRBJ2-7	NA	TGTGCCAGCAGGTCAAAGCCGTCCTACGAGCAGTACTTC	CASRSKPSYEQYF
NA	14	TRBV7-2	TRBJ2-7	TRBD2	TGTGCCAGCAGCCCACAGCGGGAGGGCCCCGAGCAGTACTTC	CASSPQREGPEQYF
once	15	TRBV7-9	TRBJ1-1	NA	TGTGCCAGCAGCTCTACCGGGGGGGCTAACACTGAAGCTTTCTTT	CASSSTGGANTEAFF
NA	14	TRBV6-5	TRBJ2-5	NA	TGTGCCAGCAGCGAAGGGACATATCAAGAGACCCAGTACTTC	CASSEGTYQETQYF
once	16	TRBV7-8	TRBJ2-5	TRBD2	TGTGCCAGCAGCTTATACCCAGCGGGAGGGTCAGAGACCCAGTACTTC	CASSLYPAGGSETQYF
NA	15	TRBV4-1	TRBJ2-7	TRBD2	TGCGCCAGCAGCCAAGATACTAGCGGATACTACGAGCAGTACTTC	CASSQDTSGYYEQYF
NA	16	TRBV2	TRBJ2-5	TRBD2	TGTGCCAGCAGTGAAGGCGGACGGGAGCGGGGTCTGCCCCAGTACTTC	CASSEGGRERGLPQYF
NA	14	TRBV6-5	TRBJ1-5	NA	TGTGCCAGCAGGCCCTGGACAGAAGATCAGCCCCAGCATTTT	CASRPWTEDQPQHF
NA	14	TRBV6-1	TRBJ2-7	NA	TGTGCCAGCACCTACCTCGGAGGGTCCTACGAGCAGTACTTC	CASTYLGGSYEQYF
once	14	TRBV30	TRBJ1-1	TRBD1	TGTGCCTGGGGTCAGGGGGCAGTTAACACTGAAGCTTTCTTT	CAWGQGAVNTEAFF
NA	17	TRBV5-6	TRBJ2-3	TRBD2	TGTGCCTCTCGATCTACCCCCAGCGGGGTTAGCACAGATACGCAGTATTTT	CASRSTPSGVSTDTQYF
NA	15	TRBV11-2	TRBJ1-4	NA	TGTGCCAGCAGCTTAGGATCGGCAGGGTCCAGAAAACTGTTTTTT	CASSLGSAGSRKLFF
NA	20	TRBV28	TRBJ1-3	TRBD1	TGTGCCAGCAGTCCCCCTTTTCGTCCCGGGACAGGGAAGTTTGGAAACACCATATATTTT	CASSPPFRPGTGKFGNTIYF
NA	15	TRBV27	TRBJ1-6	TRBD1	TGTGCCAGCAGTCCCCAGGGGGGCCGAAATTCACCCCTCCACTTT	CASSPQGGRNSPLHF
NA	16	TRBV28	TRBJ2-2	TRBD2	TGTGCCAGCAGTTACTCTAGCGGGAGGGCCCCCGGGGAGCTGTTTTTT	CASSYSSGRAPGELFF
NA	13	TRBV11-2	TRBJ1-2	NA	TGTGCCAGCAGCTTAGATAGGCAGGTTGGCTACACCTTC	CASSLDRQVGYTF